One and the same sample provided the 14 T cell receptor beta chains below, sequenced in a study of OX40 agonist ivuxolimab in advanced cancers. Only in-frame clones appear in the TCRdb table, and some are missing; sequencing was by immunoSEQ multiplex PCR. The sample has tens of thousands of clones, 83% seen once. The sequencing here drew on CD4+ or CD8+ T cells sorted from blood, taken in a trial of the OX40 agonist ivuxolimab. The origin of the receptors is an adult with an advanced solid tumor such as melanoma, head and neck, liver or kidney cancer.

The table lists this clone with a count of one. V is TRBV28 and J is TRBJ2-1; possibly TRBD2 for D (6 bases). The length of the CDR3 is 15 residues. The germline V gene has CDR1 MDHEN and CDR2 SYDVKM. Trimming left V 5 bases short and J 1 base short, with 12 bases between. The CDR3 nucleotides read TGTGCCAGCAGTCCTGGGGGAGGTTCCTACAATGAGCAGTTCTTC. This translates into CASSPGGGSYNEQFF.

V gene TRBV4-2 combines with J gene TRBJ1-4; TRBD1 matches 8 bases. The CDR3 runs to 15 residues. Germline CDR1 and CDR2: LGHNA and YNFKEQ. J was trimmed by 8 bases and V by 4 bases; bases with no gene match: 9. CDR3 amino acids: CASSPTGGASEKLFF. As DNA, the CDR3 is TGTGCCAGCAGCCCTACAGGGGGGGCGTCAGAAAAACTGTTTTTT.

The chain combines TRBV27 with TRBJ2-2; D is ambiguous. The germline gives CDR1 MNHEY, CDR2 SMNVEV (reference sequence). The V gene lost 7 bases and the J gene lost 4 bases, with 4 bases spanning the gap. This CDR3 spans 11 amino acids. The CDR3 DNA reads as TGTGCCAGCATCGGCACCGGGGAGCTGTTTTTT. It translates to CASIGTGELFF.

V gene TRBV6-5 combines with J gene TRBJ2-7; tentative D call: TRBD1 (6 bases). The CDR3 runs to 14 residues. CDR1 MNHEY and CDR2 SVGAGI come from the germline V gene. Trimming pared 7 bases from V and 1 base from J, leaving 14 bases between. CDR3 residues: CASNPRRGSYEQYF. The DNA of the CDR3 is TGTGCCAGCAACCCCCGCAGGGGTTCCTACGAGCAGTACTTC.

This rearrangement joins TRBV28 to TRBJ2-1; no reliable D call. From germline, CDR1 is MDHEN and CDR2 SYDVKM. The CDR3 sequence is 15 residues long. V dropped 2 bases and J dropped 5 bases, with 13 bases sitting between them. The CDR3 reads CASSLKGYEHNEQFF. CDR3 nucleotides: TGTGCCAGCAGTTTAAAGGGATACGAACACAATGAGCAGTTCTTC.

The chain couples TRBV30 to TRBJ2-1, with 9 bases matching TRBD2. This CDR3 has 15 residues. With V trimmed by 5 bases and J by 9 bases, 14 bases remained unmatched. CDR1 and CDR2 from the germline V gene are GTSNPN and SVGIG (reference sequence). CDR3 protein: CAWADLAGPYSEQFF. Here the CDR3 DNA reads TGTGCCTGGGCAGATCTAGCGGGACCATATAGTGAGCAGTTCTTC.

The V and J genes are TRBV15 and TRBJ2-5; D is undetermined. V lost 2 bases and J 5 bases, leaving 15 bases between the germline ends. CDR1 and CDR2 from the germline V gene are LNHNV and YYDKDF (reference sequence). The CDR3 length is 15 residues. The CDR3 coding sequence is TGTGCCACCAGCAGACCATCCACACTTCGGGAGACCCAGTACTTC. As protein: CATSRPSTLRETQYF.

The chain links TRBV28 to TRBJ1-1; TRBD1 matches 8 bases. With 4 bases clipped from V and 11 bases from J, the junction kept 12 bases outside the gene matches. The CDR3 totals 14 residues. Germline CDR1 is MDHEN and CDR2 is SYDVKM. CDR3 DNA: TGTGCCAGCAGTTACGACACTCAGGGGGCGCGCGCTTTCTTT. Its protein product is CASSYDTQGARAFF. Full variable domain (outside the CDR3, taken from reference TRBV28 and TRBJ1-1): DVKVTQSSRYLVKRTGEKVFLECVQDMDHENMFWYRQDPGLGLRLIYFSYDVKMKEKGDIPEGYSVSREKKERFSLILESASTNQTSMYLCASSYDTQGARAFFGQGTRLTVV.

This chain connects TRBV7-2 to TRBJ2-3; TRBD2 aligns across 10 bases. Germline V lookup: CDR1 SGHTA, CDR2 FQGNSA. Germline trimming cut 11 bases from V and 6 bases from J; bases unmatched to any gene: 14. CDR3 length: 15 residues. CDR3 DNA: TGTGCCGAATCAACGAGCGGGAGGGCCACGGATACGCAGTATTTT. Translating it yields CAESTSGRATDTQYF.

This clone appeared a few times. This chain links TRBV21-1 with TRBJ1-4; the D call of TRBD1 is as the table states it, not checked on the DNA. TRBV21-1 is annotated as a pseudogene. The CDR3 consists of 13 residues. CDR3 region: CASPGQTNEKLFF. The CDR3 region has the DNA TGTGCCAGCCCGGGACAGACTAATGAAAAACTGTTTTTT.

J is TRBJ2-2 and V is TRBV2, with TRBD2 matching 8 bases. J was trimmed by 6 bases and V by 7 bases; bases with no gene match: 10. The length of the CDR3 is 15 residues. CDR1 and CDR2 (germline): SNHLY, FYNNEI. The CDR3: CASTEEVAGSGELFF. DNA of the CDR3: TGTGCCAGCACCGAGGAGGTAGCGGGGTCCGGGGAGCTGTTTTTT.

V and J are TRBV7-3 and TRBJ2-7; the D is unclear. CDR3 length: 14 amino acids. With 0 bases removed from V and 1 base from J, the gap between germline ends came to 7 bases. The germline V gene has CDR1 SGHTA and CDR2 FQGTGA. This chain's CDR3 is CASSLTSQSYEQYF. For the CDR3, the DNA is TGTGCCAGCAGCTTAACGTCCCAGTCCTACGAGCAGTACTTC.

With regard to this clone: Other nucleotide sequences from this sample produce the same CDR3. The CDR3 bases are TGCGCCAGCAGCTTGGCTGGGGATCAGCCCCAGCATTTT. Its protein product is CASSLAGDQPQHF. V gene TRBV5-1 combines with J gene TRBJ1-5; no definite D call. Germline lookup yields CDR1 SGHRS and CDR2 YFSETQ. This CDR3 has 13 amino acids. Trimming stripped 0 bases from V and 5 bases from J, with 6 bases between.

The V gene is TRBV10-1, the J gene TRBJ1-1; unclear D gene. Trimming pared 7 bases from V and 1 base from J, leaving 10 bases between. Germline V gene sequence: CDR1 WNHNN, CDR2 SYGVQD (reference sequence). The CDR3 is 13 residues long. CDR3 sequence reads: CASTEGWNTEAFF. Here the CDR3 DNA reads TGCGCCAGCACGGAAGGCTGGAACACTGAAGCTTTCTTT.